A selection of T cell receptor beta chains follows, all from one sample in a study of cytomegalovirus exposure and HLA in healthy donors. TCRdb's copy holds only in-frame clones and misses some; the assay was immunoSEQ multiplex PCR. The data contain roughly 180,000 clones, roughly 85% of them singletons. Sequenced: PBMCs. Receptor source: a boy younger than 10 in good health and CMV-seronegative. The CDR3 runs from the conserved cysteine through the conserved F or W. Fields, in order: clone size, D gene, J gene, V gene, CDR3 DNA, CDR3 protein. The D gene is left open where the match is weak. Clone size is stated in some rows and not others, as once, few, many or a class when expanded.

- TRBD2 TRBJ2-6 TRBV28 TGTGCCAGCAGTTTAGGGGCTAGCGGGATCTCTGGGGCCAACGTCCTGACTTTC CASSLGASGISGANVLTF
few - TRBJ1-1 TRBV6-1 TGTGCCAGCGATCAGAAGTCGAACACTGAAGCTTTCTTT CASDQKSNTEAFF
- - TRBJ1-2 TRBV10-3 TGTGCCATCGGAGGGAAAGGTACGGAAGGCTACACCTTC CAIGGKGTEGYTF
- TRBD1 TRBJ2-5 TRBV10-3 TGTGCCATCGGAGGGGGACAGGTGATCGTGGAGCAGTACTTC CAIGGGQVIVEQYF
- TRBD1 TRBJ1-1 TRBV15 TGTGCCACTTGCGACAGGGCGGGGAACACTGAAGCTTTCTTT CATCDRAGNTEAFF
- - TRBJ1-1 TRBV28 TGTGCCAGCAGTTCCGGGGGGAGCACTGAAGCTTTCTTT CASSSGGSTEAFF
- - TRBJ1-1 TRBV28 TGTGCCAGCACTGAAGACAGGTCCCCTGAAGCTTTCTTT CASTEDRSPEAFF
- - TRBJ2-1 TRBV4-2 TGTGCCAGCAGCCCTCTAGCGCACTCCTACAATGAGCAGTTCTTC CASSPLAHSYNEQFF
- - TRBJ1-4 TRBV14 TGTGCCAGCTCACCAGGACAGTACCTTAATGAAAAACTGTTTTTT CASSPGQYLNEKLFF
- - TRBJ1-1 TRBV27 TGTGCCAGCAGTTTAGATCTCGGGGGATCTGAAGCTTTCTTT CASSLDLGGSEAFF
- TRBD1 TRBJ1-2 TRBV5-6 TGTGCCAGCAGCTTCTTACCCCCCGGGACAGGGTCCTATGGCTACACCTTC CASSFLPPGTGSYGYTF
- - TRBJ1-6 TRBV5-4 TGTGCCAGCAGCTTGGTGACGGCAGGTTCCGGGACCTATAATTCACCCCTCCACTTT CASSLVTAGSGTYNSPLHF
- - TRBJ2-3 TRBV9 TGTGCCAGCAGCGTAGAGCCAGCGGGCGGGGATACGCAGTATTTT CASSVEPAGGDTQYF
- - TRBJ2-3 TRBV2 TGTGCCAGCCCCCGGACGGGGACTGTCACAGATACGCAGTATTTT CASPRTGTVTDTQYF
- TRBD2 TRBJ2-1 TRBV19 TGTGCCAGTAGTTCCGGGACTAGCGGGGGCCTGTACAATGAGCAGTTCTTC CASSSGTSGGLYNEQFF
- - TRBJ1-1 TRBV19 TGTGCCAGTAGTACCGTGGACAAGAACACTGAAGCTTTCTTT CASSTVDKNTEAFF
- TRBD1 TRBJ2-1 TRBV27 TGTGCCAGCAGTGCGGGGACAGGCAATGAGCAGTTCTTC CASSAGTGNEQFF
- - TRBJ1-1 TRBV5-4 TGTGCCAGCAGCCTGGAAGGGGGGGGCACTGAAGCTTTCTTT CASSLEGGGTEAFF
few - TRBJ2-1 TRBV7-9 TGTGCCAGCAGCTTTGGCGGGGGCGCCTCCTACAATGAGCAGTTCTTC CASSFGGGASYNEQFF